This entry features one TCR beta chain sequence. The antigen is unknown. Time point here: newly diagnosed GD, antithyroid drugs for less than 3 months. TCR sequences were obtained from RNA taken from PBMCs. EDTA tubes were used for drawing 8.5 to 9.5 milliliters of peripheral blood. Trimming cost V 6 bases and J 11 bases, with 14 bases left between them. CDR3 length: 12 amino acids. CDR1 and CDR2 from the germline V gene are MNHEY and SMNVEV (reference sequence). This record belongs to a study of regulatory T cells in long-lasting Graves disease. Points from the study as a whole: Repertoires from persistent disease leaned toward TRBV28, TRBJ1-2 and TRBJ2-5.

Arm-PCR of CDR3 regions and iRepertoire HTBI primers were used to build TCR beta libraries. MiXCR was run by TCRdb on the multiplex PCR reads, yielding one entry per CDR3 protein. The table records approximately 540,000 distinct CDR3 sequences, 12% of them present only once. These data were also filed under a second study, of T cells in Graves' hyperthyroidism and ophthalmopathy. According to that study: Uncontrolled infection, other autoimmune disease, pregnancy or lactation disqualified patients from enrolment. First-round RT-PCR targeting the TCR CDR3 was performed with the HTBI primer set.

The input for sequencing was peripheral blood mononuclear cells (PBMCs), taken at new diagnosis, from a patient treated with antithyroid drugs. This chain joins TRBV27 and TRBJ2-1, with D possibly matching TRBD1 (5 bases). The source is a woman in her 30s with Graves disease. The CDR3 bases are TGTGCCAGCAGCCTGGACACCCATAAGCAGTTCTTC. Translation: CASSLDTHKQFF.